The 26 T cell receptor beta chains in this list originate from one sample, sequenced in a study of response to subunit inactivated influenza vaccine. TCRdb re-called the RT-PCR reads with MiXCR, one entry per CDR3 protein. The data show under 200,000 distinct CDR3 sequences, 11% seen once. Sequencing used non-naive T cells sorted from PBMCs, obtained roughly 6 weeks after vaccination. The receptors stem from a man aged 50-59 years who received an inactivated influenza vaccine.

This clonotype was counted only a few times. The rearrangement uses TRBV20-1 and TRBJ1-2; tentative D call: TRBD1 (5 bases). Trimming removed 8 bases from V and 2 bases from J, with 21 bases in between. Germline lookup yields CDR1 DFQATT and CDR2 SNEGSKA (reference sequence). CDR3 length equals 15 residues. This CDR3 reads CSTGTRGTVNYGYTF. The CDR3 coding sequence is TGCAGTACGGGGACCCGCGGGACGGTAAACTATGGCTACACCTTC.

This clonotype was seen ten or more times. In nucleotides, the CDR3 is TGCGCCAGCAGCCAAGATGGAGGACAGGGGGACACTGAAGCTTTCTTT. Protein sequence: CASSQDGGQGDTEAFF. The chain uses TRBV4-3 and TRBJ1-1, with TRBD1 matching over 10 bases. The CDR3 is 16 amino acids. Trimming cost V 0 bases and J 3 bases; bases outside gene matches: 4. Germline V gene sequence: CDR1 LGHNA, CDR2 YSLEER.

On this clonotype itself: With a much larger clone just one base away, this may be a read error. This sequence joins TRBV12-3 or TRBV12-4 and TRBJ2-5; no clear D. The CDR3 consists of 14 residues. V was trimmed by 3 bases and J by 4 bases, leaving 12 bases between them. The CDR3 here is CASSFSGLRETQYF. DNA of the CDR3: TGTGCCAGCAGTTTTTCAGGCCTGCGAGAGACCCAGTACTTC.

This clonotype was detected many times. CDR3 protein: CSGHSSTDTQYF. The CDR3 DNA sequence: TGCAGTGGGCACTCCAGCACAGATACGCAGTATTTT. The V and J genes are TRBV20-1 and TRBJ2-3, with D unresolved. Between the trimmed V and J ends, which lost 7 bases and 0 bases, there was a span of 8 bases. There are 12 residues in the CDR3. Germline V gene lookup returns CDR1 DFQATT and CDR2 SNEGSKA (reference sequence).

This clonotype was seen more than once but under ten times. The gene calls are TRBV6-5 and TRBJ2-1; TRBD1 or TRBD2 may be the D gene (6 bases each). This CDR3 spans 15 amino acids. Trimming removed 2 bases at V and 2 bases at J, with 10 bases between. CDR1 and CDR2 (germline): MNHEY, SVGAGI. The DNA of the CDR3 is TGTGCCAGCAGTTACCTGGGGGGCACCTACAATGAGCAGTTCTTC. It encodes CASSYLGGTYNEQFF.

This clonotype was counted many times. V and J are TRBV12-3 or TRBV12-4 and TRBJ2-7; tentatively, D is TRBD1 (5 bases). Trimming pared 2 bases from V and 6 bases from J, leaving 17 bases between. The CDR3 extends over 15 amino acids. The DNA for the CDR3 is TGTGCCAGCAGTTTAAGTGGTCAGGGTAAGGTCGAGCAGTACTTC. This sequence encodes CASSLSGQGKVEQYF.

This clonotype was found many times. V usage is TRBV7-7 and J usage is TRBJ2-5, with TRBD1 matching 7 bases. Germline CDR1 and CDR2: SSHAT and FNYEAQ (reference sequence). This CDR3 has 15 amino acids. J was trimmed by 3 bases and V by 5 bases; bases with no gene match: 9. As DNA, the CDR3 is TGTGCCAGCAGCCGGACCACCGGGACAGAAGAGACCCAGTACTTC. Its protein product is CASSRTTGTEETQYF.

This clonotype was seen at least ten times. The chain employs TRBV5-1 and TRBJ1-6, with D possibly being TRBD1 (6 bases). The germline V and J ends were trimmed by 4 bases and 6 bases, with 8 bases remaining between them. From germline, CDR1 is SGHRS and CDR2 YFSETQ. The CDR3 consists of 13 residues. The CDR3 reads CASSPDSNSPLHF. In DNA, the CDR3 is TGCGCCAGCAGCCCGGACAGTAATTCACCCCTCCACTTT.

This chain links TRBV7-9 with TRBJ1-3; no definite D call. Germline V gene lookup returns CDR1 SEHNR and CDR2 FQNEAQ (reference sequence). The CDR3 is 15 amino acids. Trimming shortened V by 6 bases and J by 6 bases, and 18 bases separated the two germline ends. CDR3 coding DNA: TGTGCCAGCAGTCCGTCCTGGTTTTTTGAAAACACCATATATTTT. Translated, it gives CASSPSWFFENTIYF.

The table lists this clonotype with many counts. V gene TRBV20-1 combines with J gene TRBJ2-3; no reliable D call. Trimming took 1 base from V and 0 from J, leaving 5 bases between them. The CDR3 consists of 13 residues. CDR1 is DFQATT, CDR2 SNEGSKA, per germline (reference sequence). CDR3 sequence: CSARAVSTDTQYF. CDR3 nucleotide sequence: TGCAGTGCTAGAGCGGTTAGCACAGATACGCAGTATTTT.

CDR3 sequence reads: CASSPAHTEAFF. The DNA for the CDR3 is TGTGCCAGCAGTCCCGCGCACACTGAAGCTTTCTTT. The chain combines TRBV12-3 or TRBV12-4 with TRBJ1-1; D ambiguous. V lost 5 bases and J lost 3, with 7 bases in between. The length of the CDR3 is 12 residues.

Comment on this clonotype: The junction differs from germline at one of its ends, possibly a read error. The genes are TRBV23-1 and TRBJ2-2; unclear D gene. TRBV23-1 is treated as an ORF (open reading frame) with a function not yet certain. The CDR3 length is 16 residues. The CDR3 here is CASTQPPGQNTGELFF. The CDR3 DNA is TGCGCCAGCACTCAACCCCCCGGGCAGAACACCGGGGAGCTGTTTTTT.

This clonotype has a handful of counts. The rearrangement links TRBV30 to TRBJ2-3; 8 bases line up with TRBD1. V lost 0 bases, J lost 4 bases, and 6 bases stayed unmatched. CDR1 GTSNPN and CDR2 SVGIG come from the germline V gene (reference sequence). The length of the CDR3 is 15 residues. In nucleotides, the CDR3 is TGTGCCTGGAGTGTACTAGGACAGGGAGCAGATACGCAGTATTTT. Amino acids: CAWSVLGQGADTQYF.

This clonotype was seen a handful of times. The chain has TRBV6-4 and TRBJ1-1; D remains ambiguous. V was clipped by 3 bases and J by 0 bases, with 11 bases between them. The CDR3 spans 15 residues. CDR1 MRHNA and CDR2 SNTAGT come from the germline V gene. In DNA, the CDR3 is TGTGCCAGCAGTGAAGAAGAGGGTATGAACACTGAAGCTTTCTTT. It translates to CASSEEEGMNTEAFF.

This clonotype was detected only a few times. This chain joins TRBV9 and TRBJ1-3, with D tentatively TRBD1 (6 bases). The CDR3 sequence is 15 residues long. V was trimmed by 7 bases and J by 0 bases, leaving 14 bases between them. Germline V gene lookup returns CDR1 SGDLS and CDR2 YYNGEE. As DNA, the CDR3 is TGTGCCAGCTCTCGTGGGGACATCTCTGGAAACACCATATATTTT. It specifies CASSRGDISGNTIYF.

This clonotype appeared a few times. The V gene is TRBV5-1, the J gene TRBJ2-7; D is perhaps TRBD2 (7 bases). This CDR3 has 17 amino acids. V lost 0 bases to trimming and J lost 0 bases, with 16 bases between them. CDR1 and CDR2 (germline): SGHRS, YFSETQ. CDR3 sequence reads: CASSLAGGLSLSYEQYF. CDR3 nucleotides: TGCGCCAGCAGCTTGGCCGGGGGGCTCTCCCTCTCCTACGAGCAGTACTTC.

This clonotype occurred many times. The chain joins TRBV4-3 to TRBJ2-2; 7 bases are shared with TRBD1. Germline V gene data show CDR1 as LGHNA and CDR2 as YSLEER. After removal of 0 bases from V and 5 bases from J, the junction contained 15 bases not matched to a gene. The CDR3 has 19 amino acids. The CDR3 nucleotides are TGCGCCAGCAGCCAAGACCCCTCCCTCAGGGGGATGGGTACCGGGGAGCTGTTTTTT. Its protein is CASSQDPSLRGMGTGELFF.

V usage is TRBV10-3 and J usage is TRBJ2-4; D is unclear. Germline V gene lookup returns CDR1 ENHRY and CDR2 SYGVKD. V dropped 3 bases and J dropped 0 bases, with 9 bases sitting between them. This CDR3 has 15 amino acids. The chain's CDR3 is CAISDGSVAKNIQYF. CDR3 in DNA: TGTGCCATCAGTGACGGGTCGGTAGCCAAAAACATTCAGTACTTC.

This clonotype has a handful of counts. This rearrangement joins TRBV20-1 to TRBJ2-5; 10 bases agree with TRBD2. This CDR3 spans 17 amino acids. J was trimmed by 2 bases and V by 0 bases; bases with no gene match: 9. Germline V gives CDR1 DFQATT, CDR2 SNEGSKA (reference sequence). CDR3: CSARDSRLAGSQETQYF. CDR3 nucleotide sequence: TGCAGTGCTAGAGATTCCCGACTAGCGGGCTCGCAAGAGACCCAGTACTTC.

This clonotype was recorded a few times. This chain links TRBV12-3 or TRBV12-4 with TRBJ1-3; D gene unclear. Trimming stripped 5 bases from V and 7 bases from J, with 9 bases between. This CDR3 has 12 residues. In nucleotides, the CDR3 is TGTGCCAGCAGTCGTCAAAGCAACACCATATATTTT. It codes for CASSRQSNTIYF.

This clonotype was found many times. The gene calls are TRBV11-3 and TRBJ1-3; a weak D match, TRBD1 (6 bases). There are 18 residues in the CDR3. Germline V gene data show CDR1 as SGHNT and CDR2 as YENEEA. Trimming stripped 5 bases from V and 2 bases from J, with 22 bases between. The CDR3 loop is CASSQGTRQLLAGNTIYF. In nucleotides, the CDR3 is TGTGCCAGCAGCCAAGGGACACGGCAGCTATTGGCTGGAAACACCATATATTTT.

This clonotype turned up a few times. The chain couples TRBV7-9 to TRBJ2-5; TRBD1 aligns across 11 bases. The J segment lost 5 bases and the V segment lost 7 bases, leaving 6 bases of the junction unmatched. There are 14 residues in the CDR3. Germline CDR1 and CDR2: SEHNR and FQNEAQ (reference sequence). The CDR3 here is CASTRTGGMETQYF. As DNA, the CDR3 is TGTGCCAGCACAAGGACAGGGGGCATGGAGACCCAGTACTTC.

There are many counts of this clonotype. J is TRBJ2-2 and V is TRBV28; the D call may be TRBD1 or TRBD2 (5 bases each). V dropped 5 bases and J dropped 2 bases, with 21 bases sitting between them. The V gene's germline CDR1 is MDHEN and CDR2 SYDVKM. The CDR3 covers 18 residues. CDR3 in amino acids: CASSPNPGQLLNTGELFF. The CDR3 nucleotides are TGTGCCAGCAGTCCCAATCCGGGGCAGCTGCTTAACACCGGGGAGCTGTTTTTT. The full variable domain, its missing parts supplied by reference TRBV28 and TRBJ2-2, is DVKVTQSSRYLVKRTGEKVFLECVQDMDHENMFWYRQDPGLGLRLIYFSYDVKMKEKGDIPEGYSVSREKKERFSLILESASTNQTSMYLCASSPNPGQLLNTGELFFGEGSRLTVL.

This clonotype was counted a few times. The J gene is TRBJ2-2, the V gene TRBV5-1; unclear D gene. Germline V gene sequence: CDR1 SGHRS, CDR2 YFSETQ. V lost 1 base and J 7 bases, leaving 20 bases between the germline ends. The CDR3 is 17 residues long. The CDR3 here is CASSLSSQSGLGGELFF. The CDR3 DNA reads TGCGCCAGCAGCTTGAGCAGTCAATCCGGCTTGGGCGGGGAGCTGTTTTTT.

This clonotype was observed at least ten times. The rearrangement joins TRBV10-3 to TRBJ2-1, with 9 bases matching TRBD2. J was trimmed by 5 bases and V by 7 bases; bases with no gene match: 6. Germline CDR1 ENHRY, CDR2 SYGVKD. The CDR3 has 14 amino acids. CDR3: CAINPSGNNNEQFF. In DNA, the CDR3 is TGTGCCATCAATCCTAGCGGGAACAACAATGAGCAGTTCTTC.

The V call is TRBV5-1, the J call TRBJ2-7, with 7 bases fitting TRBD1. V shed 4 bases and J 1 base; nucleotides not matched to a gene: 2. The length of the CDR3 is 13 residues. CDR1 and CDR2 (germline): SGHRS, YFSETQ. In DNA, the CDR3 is TGCGCCAGCAGCACGGACAGGTCCTACGAGCAGTACTTC. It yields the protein CASSTDRSYEQYF.